These 22 T cell receptor beta chains originate from one sample sequenced in a study of CD8 T cells in ankylosing spondylitis. Whole-study findings and limits: Ankylosing spondylitis blood appeared to be characterized by a TCR beta motif of eight highly homologous variants.

No antigen is known for these receptors. TCRdb fed the 5' RACE reads into MiXCR, producing one record per CDR3 protein. The repertoire holds around 540,000 distinct CDR3 sequences, with roughly an eighth as singletons. The specimen was blood, either unsorted or a sorted T cell fraction (not recorded which). The source is a male donor with ankylosing spondylitis.

This clonotype was seen more than once but under ten times. The chain uses TRBV10-3 and TRBJ1-4; D is uncertain. V shed 2 bases and J shed 2 bases, with 6 bases lying between them. CDR1 and CDR2 from the germline V gene are ENHRY and SYGVKD. The CDR3 is made up of 14 amino acids. The CDR3 spells CAISEGSTNEKLFF. The CDR3 DNA follows: TGTGCCATCAGTGAGGGCTCGACTAATGAAAAACTGTTTTTT.

Ten or more counts support this clonotype. This chain links TRBV6-2 or TRBV6-3 with TRBJ2-5; D ambiguous. This CDR3 is built from 12 residues. CDR1 is MNHEY and CDR2 is SVGEGT in the germline V gene. Trimming stripped 5 bases from V and 4 bases from J, with 8 bases between. CDR3 sequence reads: CASSPTGETQYF. DNA for the CDR3: TGTGCCAGCAGTCCAACGGGAGAGACCCAGTACTTC.

The chain combines TRBV5-1 with TRBJ2-1; 12 bases align to TRBD2. The CDR3 is 18 residues long. Germline V lookup: CDR1 SGHRS, CDR2 YFSETQ. J was trimmed by 2 bases and V by 1 base; bases with no gene match: 7. This CDR3 reads CASSLFASGRATYNEQFF. CDR3 DNA: TGCGCCAGCAGCTTGTTTGCTAGCGGGAGGGCCACCTACAATGAGCAGTTCTTC. The full variable domain, completed using reference TRBV5-1 and TRBJ2-1, is KAGVTQTPRYLIKTRGQQVTLSCSPISGHRSVSWYQQTPGQGLQFLFEYFSETQRNKGNFPGRFSGRQFSNSRSEMNVSTLELGDSALYLCASSLFASGRATYNEQFFGPGTRLTVL.

This rearrangement joins TRBV4-1 to TRBJ1-5; D gene uncertain. Germline CDR1 reads MGHRA; CDR2 reads YSYEKL. This CDR3 has 14 residues. The V and J ends lost 5 bases and 1 base respectively, with 9 bases between them. The CDR3, as DNA: TGCGCCAGCAGCAGGGAGTGGAGCAATCAGCCCCAGCATTTT. Protein: CASSREWSNQPQHF.

This clonotype was seen at least ten times. The genes are TRBV12-3 or TRBV12-4 and TRBJ2-1; D perhaps matches TRBD2 (6 bases). The V and J ends lost 5 bases and 0 bases respectively, with 23 bases between them. The CDR3 spans 19 residues. The CDR3 nucleotides are TGTGCCAGCAGTCTTAATTACGTTCGGACTATAAGCTCCTACAATGAGCAGTTCTTC. This encodes CASSLNYVRTISSYNEQFF.

The J gene is TRBJ2-7, the V gene TRBV5-1; a possible D gene is TRBD2 (6 bases). This CDR3 is built from 14 residues. V lost 8 bases, J lost 0 bases, and 15 bases lay in between. Germline-derived CDR1 and CDR2 are SGHRS and YFSETQ. CDR3 bases: TGCGCCAGTAGATACGGCGGGACCTCCTACGAGCAGTACTTC. Protein product: CASRYGGTSYEQYF.

The CDR3 spells CASSLERSNNYGYTF. For the CDR3, the DNA is TGTGCCAGCAGTTTAGAACGGAGTAATAACTATGGCTACACCTTC. The rearrangement uses TRBV12-3 or TRBV12-4 and TRBJ1-2; D remains unclear. There are 15 residues in the CDR3. Trimming took 1 base from V and 1 from J, leaving 10 bases between them.

This chain links TRBV5-8 with TRBJ2-5, with TRBD1 matching 9 bases. Germline V lookup: CDR1 SGHTS, CDR2 YDEGEE. The CDR3 extends over 16 amino acids. The V gene end was trimmed by 0 bases and the J gene end by 5 bases; junction bases not matched to a gene: 8. As DNA, the CDR3 is TGTGCCAGCAGCTTGGGCTTACAGGGGGCGCAGGAGACCCAGTACTTC. It encodes CASSLGLQGAQETQYF. Combining the CDR3 with reference TRBV5-8 and TRBJ2-5 gives the whole variable domain EAGVTQSPTHLIKTRGQQATLRCSPISGHTSVYWYQQALGLGLQFLLWYDEGEERNRGNFPPRFSGRQFPNYSSELNVNALELEDSALYLCASSLGLQGAQETQYFGPGTRLLVL.

This clonotype was seen at least ten times. The chain is built from TRBV7-2 and TRBJ2-1, with D perhaps matching TRBD2 (6 bases). CDR1 is SGHTA and CDR2 is FQGNSA in the germline V gene. CDR3 length equals 11 residues. Trimming cost V 5 bases and J 9 bases, with 8 bases left between them. The CDR3 sequence: CASSLGGEQFF. The CDR3 DNA follows: TGTGCCAGCAGCCTCGGGGGTGAGCAGTTCTTC.

The J gene is TRBJ2-6, the V gene TRBV25-1; possible D gene TRBD1, 6 bases. This CDR3 comprises 16 residues. Trimming took off 5 bases at V and 2 bases at J, with 13 bases between the two ends. CDR1 and CDR2 from the germline V gene are MGHDK and SYGVNS. The CDR3 region is CASSPPGEPGANVLTF. The CDR3 nucleotides read TGTGCCAGCAGTCCTCCAGGGGAGCCTGGGGCCAACGTCCTGACTTTC.

The V gene is TRBV5-1, the J gene TRBJ2-1; D is undetermined. Germline V gene lookup returns CDR1 SGHRS and CDR2 YFSETQ. Deletions cut 1 base from V and 0 bases from J, with 11 bases between. The CDR3 is made up of 16 amino acids. CDR3 DNA: TGCGCCAGCAGCTTGCAAGCCTCGAGCTCCTACAATGAGCAGTTCTTC. This encodes CASSLQASSSYNEQFF. The full variable domain, its missing parts supplied by reference TRBV5-1 and TRBJ2-1, is KAGVTQTPRYLIKTRGQQVTLSCSPISGHRSVSWYQQTPGQGLQFLFEYFSETQRNKGNFPGRFSGRQFSNSRSEMNVSTLELGDSALYLCASSLQASSSYNEQFFGPGTRLTVL.

The rearrangement joins TRBV30 to TRBJ1-4, with D unresolved. This CDR3 comprises 13 residues. V lost 0 bases to trimming and J lost 5 bases, with 7 bases between them. Germline V gene sequence: CDR1 GTSNPN, CDR2 SVGIG (reference sequence). CDR3 sequence reads: CAWSVQLNEKLFF. DNA for the CDR3: TGTGCCTGGAGTGTACAGTTGAATGAAAAACTGTTTTTT.

This chain connects TRBV20-1 to TRBJ1-4, with a possible D match to TRBD1 (5 bases). CDR1 and CDR2 (germline): DFQATT, SNEGSKA (reference sequence). V was trimmed by 6 bases and J by 0 bases, leaving 14 bases between them. The CDR3 contains 15 residues. The CDR3 DNA reads TGCAGTGCGACCCGGGGCAGGACAACTAATGAAAAACTGTTTTTT. Amino acid sequence: CSATRGRTTNEKLFF.

The rearrangement links TRBV5-1 to TRBJ1-3; D call uncertain. The V gene lost 4 bases and the J gene lost 1 base, with 18 bases spanning the gap. CDR1 is SGHRS and CDR2 is YFSETQ in the germline V gene. The CDR3 is 17 amino acids. The CDR3: CASSRGMGFDSGNTIYF. CDR3 DNA sequence: TGCGCCAGCAGCCGTGGTATGGGGTTTGATTCTGGAAACACCATATATTTT.

This clonotype was seen more than once but under ten times. The V and J genes are TRBV5-1 and TRBJ2-1; 11 bases align to TRBD2. The CDR3 has 16 amino acids. Per germline, CDR1 SGHRS and CDR2 YFSETQ. V trimming: 0 bases; J trimming: 7 bases; junction bases outside the gene matches: 6. The CDR3 nucleotides are TGCGCCAGCAGCTTGGTAGCGGGAGGGCCGGGGAATGAGCAGTTCTTC. The encoded protein is CASSLVAGGPGNEQFF.

The rearrangement links TRBV15 to TRBJ2-3; D is possibly TRBD2 (5 bases). V was cut by 0 bases and J by 3 bases, with 7 bases left in between. CDR1 is LNHNV and CDR2 is YYDKDF in the germline V gene (reference sequence). The CDR3 is 14 residues long. As DNA, the CDR3 is TGTGCCACCAGCAGAGACCGACTAACAGATACGCAGTATTTT. It yields the protein CATSRDRLTDTQYF. Complete variable domain (other parts from reference TRBV15 and TRBJ2-3): DAMVIQNPRYQVTQFGKPVTLSCSQTLNHNVMYWYQQKSSQAPKLLFHYYDKDFNNEADTPDNFQSRRPNTSFCFLDIRSPGLGDTAMYLCATSRDRLTDTQYFGPGTRLTVL.

This clonotype has a count of ten or more. J is TRBJ2-2 and V is TRBV27; D is ambiguous. The CDR3 consists of 16 residues. CDR1 and CDR2 (germline): MNHEY, SMNVEV (reference sequence). V was cut by 6 bases and J by 0 bases, with 14 bases left in between. The CDR3 protein is CASSWWRLPNTGELFF. In DNA form, the CDR3 reads TGTGCCAGCAGCTGGTGGAGACTCCCGAACACCGGGGAGCTGTTTTTT.

This clonotype was counted only a few times. V and J are TRBV7-8 and TRBJ1-5; TRBD1 aligns across 8 bases. Germline V gives CDR1 SGHVS, CDR2 FQNEAQ. This CDR3 comprises 18 residues. V was clipped by 3 bases and J by 0 bases; unmatched bases: 10. The CDR3 region has the DNA TGTGCCAGCAGCTTTTACGCAGGGGGCCGTCGTAGCAATCAGCCCCAGCATTTT. Protein sequence: CASSFYAGGRRSNQPQHF.

CDR3 DNA sequence: TGTGCCATTAAGGCTAGCGGGAGTTCAAATACGCAGTATTTT. It codes for CAIKASGSSNTQYF. This chain links TRBV19 with TRBJ2-3; TRBD2 matches at 10 bases. The germline V gene encodes CDR1 LNHDA and CDR2 SQIVND (reference sequence). This CDR3 region has 14 residues. V was pared by 10 bases and J by 7 bases, with 11 bases of the junction left unmatched.

This clonotype showed up just a few times. The gene calls are TRBV4-1 and TRBJ2-1; 9 nucleotides align to TRBD2. Germline trimming cut 1 base from V and 10 bases from J; bases unmatched to any gene: 8. Germline V CDR1 and CDR2: MGHRA, YSYEKL. The CDR3 loop spans 15 amino acids. In DNA form, the CDR3 reads TGCGCCAGCAGCCAAGCGGGACTAGCAAGTCGAGAGCAGTTCTTC. Residues: CASSQAGLASREQFF.

The chain is built from TRBV20-1 and TRBJ2-4; 10 bases map to TRBD2. In germline, CDR1 is DFQATT, CDR2 SNEGSKA (reference sequence). The CDR3 is made up of 14 amino acids. CDR3 nucleotides: TGCAGCGCGGGACTAGCGCCTTTCGGAGACATTCAGTACTTC. Translating it yields CSAGLAPFGDIQYF.

This chain joins TRBV5-4 and TRBJ2-3; D gene uncertain. This CDR3 spans 15 amino acids. CDR1 and CDR2 (germline): SGHNT, YYREEE (reference sequence). V gave up 1 base and J gave up 2 bases, with 11 bases separating them. CDR3 region: CASSLSSDTTDTQYF. DNA of the CDR3: TGTGCCAGCAGCTTGTCATCAGACACCACAGATACGCAGTATTTT.